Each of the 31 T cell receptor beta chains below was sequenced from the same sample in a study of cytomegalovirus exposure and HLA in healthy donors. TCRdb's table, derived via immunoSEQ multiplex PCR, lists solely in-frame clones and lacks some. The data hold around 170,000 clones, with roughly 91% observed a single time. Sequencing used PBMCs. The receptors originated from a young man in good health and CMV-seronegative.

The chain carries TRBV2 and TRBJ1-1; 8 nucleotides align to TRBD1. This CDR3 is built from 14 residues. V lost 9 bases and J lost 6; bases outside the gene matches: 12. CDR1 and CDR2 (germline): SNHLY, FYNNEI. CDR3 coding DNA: TGTGCCAGTGACAGGGGTGGGTGGGCAGCTGAAGCTTTCTTT. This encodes CASDRGGWAAEAFF.

The CDR3: CASSPSITGMGAKNIQYF. In nucleotides, the CDR3 is TGCGCCAGCAGCCCATCCATCACAGGGATGGGGGCCAAAAACATTCAGTACTTC. The gene calls are TRBV5-1 and TRBJ2-4, with D maybe TRBD1 (6 bases). Germline values: CDR1 SGHRS, CDR2 YFSETQ. This CDR3 has 18 amino acids. The V end was cut by 4 bases, the J end by 1 base, with 21 bases between. The full variable domain, its missing parts supplied by reference TRBV5-1 and TRBJ2-4, is KAGVTQTPRYLIKTRGQQVTLSCSPISGHRSVSWYQQTPGQGLQFLFEYFSETQRNKGNFPGRFSGRQFSNSRSEMNVSTLELGDSALYLCASSPSITGMGAKNIQYFGAGTRLSVL.

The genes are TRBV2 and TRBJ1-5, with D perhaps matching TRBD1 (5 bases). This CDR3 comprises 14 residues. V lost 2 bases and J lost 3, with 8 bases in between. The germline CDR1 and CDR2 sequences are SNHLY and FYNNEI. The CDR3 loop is CASSEQGDNQPQHF. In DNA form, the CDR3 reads TGTGCCAGCAGTGAACAGGGTGACAATCAGCCCCAGCATTTT. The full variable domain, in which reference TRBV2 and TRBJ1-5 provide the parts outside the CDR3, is EPEVTQTPSHQVTQMGQEVILRCVPISNHLYFYWYRQILGQKVEFLVSFYNNEISEKSEIFDDQFSVERPDGSNFTLKIRSTKLEDSAMYFCASSEQGDNQPQHFGDGTRLSIL.

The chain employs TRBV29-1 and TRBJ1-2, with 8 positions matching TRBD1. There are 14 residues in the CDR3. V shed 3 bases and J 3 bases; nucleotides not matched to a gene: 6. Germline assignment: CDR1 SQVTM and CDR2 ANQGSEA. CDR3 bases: TGCAGCGTTGATTGGGACAGGAACGACTATGGCTACACCTTC. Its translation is CSVDWDRNDYGYTF.

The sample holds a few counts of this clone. CDR3 loop: CASTLSGANTGELFF. The CDR3 DNA sequence: TGTGCCAGTACCCTTAGCGGCGCGAACACCGGGGAGCTGTTTTTT. This sequence joins TRBV19 and TRBJ2-2; the D gene is possibly TRBD2 (6 bases). The V gene's germline CDR1 is LNHDA and CDR2 SQIVND (reference sequence). Between the trimmed V and J ends, which lost 7 bases and 0 bases, there was a span of 12 bases. The CDR3 has 15 residues.

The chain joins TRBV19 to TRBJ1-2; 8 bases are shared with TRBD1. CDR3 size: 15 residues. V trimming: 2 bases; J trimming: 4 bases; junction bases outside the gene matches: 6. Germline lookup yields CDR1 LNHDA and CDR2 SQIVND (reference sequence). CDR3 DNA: TGTGCCAGTAGTATACAGGGGGCGCAGGGCTATGGCTACACCTTC. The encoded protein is CASSIQGAQGYGYTF. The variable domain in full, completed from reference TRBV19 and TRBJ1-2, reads DGGITQSPKYLFRKEGQNVTLSCEQNLNHDAMYWYRQDPGQGLRLIYYSQIVNDFQKGDIAEGYSVSREKKESFPLTVTSAQKNPTAFYLCASSIQGAQGYGYTFGSGTRLTVV.

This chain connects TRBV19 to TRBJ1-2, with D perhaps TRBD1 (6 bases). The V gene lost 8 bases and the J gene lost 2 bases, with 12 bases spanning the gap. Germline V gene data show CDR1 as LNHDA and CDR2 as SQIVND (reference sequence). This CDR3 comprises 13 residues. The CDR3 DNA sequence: TGTGCCAGTGGACAGAGGGTCAACTATGGCTACACCTTC. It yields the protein CASGQRVNYGYTF.

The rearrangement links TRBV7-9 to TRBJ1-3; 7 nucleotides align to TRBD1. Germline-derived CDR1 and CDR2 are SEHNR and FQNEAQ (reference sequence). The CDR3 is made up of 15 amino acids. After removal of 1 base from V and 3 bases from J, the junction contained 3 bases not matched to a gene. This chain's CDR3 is CASSLEQGNGNTIYF. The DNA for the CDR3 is TGTGCCAGCAGCTTAGAACAGGGGAATGGAAACACCATATATTTT.

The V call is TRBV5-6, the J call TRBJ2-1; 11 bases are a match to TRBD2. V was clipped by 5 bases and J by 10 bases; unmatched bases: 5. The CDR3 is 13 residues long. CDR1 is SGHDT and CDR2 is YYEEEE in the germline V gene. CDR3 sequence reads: CASRLAGVGEQFF. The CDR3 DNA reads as TGTGCCAGCAGACTAGCGGGAGTGGGAGAGCAGTTCTTC. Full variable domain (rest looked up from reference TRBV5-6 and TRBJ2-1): DAGVTQSPTHLIKTRGQQVTLRCSPKSGHDTVSWYQQALGQGPQFIFQYYEEEERQRGNFPDRFSGHQFPNYSSELNVNALLLGDSALYLCASRLAGVGEQFFGPGTRLTVL.

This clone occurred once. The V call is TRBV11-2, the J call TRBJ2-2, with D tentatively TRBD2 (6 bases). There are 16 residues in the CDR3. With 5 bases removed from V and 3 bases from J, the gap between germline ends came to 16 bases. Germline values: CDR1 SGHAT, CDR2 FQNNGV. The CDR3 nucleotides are TGTGCCAGCAGCCCACATTCTGGGACTTACACCGGGGAGCTGTTTTTT. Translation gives CASSPHSGTYTGELFF.

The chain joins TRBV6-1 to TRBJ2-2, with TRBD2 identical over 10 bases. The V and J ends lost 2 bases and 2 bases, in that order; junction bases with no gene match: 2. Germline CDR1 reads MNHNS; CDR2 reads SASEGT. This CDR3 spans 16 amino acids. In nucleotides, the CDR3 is TGTGCCAGCAGTGAACTAGCGGGGGCCAACACCGGGGAGCTGTTTTTT. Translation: CASSELAGANTGELFF.

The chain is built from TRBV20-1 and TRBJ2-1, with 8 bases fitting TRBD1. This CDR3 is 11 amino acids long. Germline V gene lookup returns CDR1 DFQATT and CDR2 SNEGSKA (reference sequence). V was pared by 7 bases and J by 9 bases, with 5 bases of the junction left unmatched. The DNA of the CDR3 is TGCAGTGTTACGACAGGGGTTGAGCAGTTCTTC. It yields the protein CSVTTGVEQFF.

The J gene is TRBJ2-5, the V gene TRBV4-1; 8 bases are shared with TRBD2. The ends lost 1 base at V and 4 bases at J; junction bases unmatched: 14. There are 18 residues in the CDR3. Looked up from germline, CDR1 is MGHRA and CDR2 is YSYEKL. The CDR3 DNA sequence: TGCGCCAGCAGCCAAGGTGGCGGGGGGTCTGGGGGCGGAGAGACCCAGTACTTC. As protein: CASSQGGGGSGGGETQYF.

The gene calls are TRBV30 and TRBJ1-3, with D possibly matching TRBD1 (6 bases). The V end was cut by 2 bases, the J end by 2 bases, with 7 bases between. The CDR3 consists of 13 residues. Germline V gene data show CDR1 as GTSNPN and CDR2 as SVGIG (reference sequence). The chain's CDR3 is CAWSRDTGNTIYF. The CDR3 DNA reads TGTGCCTGGAGTCGGGACACTGGAAACACCATATATTTT.

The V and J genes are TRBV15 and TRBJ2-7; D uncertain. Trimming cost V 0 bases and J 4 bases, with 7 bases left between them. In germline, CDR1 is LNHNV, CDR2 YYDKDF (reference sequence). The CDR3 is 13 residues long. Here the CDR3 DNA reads TGTGCCACCAGCAGAGATGCCGCGTACGAGCAGTACTTC. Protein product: CATSRDAAYEQYF.

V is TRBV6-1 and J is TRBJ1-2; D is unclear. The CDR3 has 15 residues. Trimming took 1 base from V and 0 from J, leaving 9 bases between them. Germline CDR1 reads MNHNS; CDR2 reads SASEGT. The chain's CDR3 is CASSEGPQTNYGYTF. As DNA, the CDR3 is TGTGCCAGCAGTGAAGGGCCACAGACTAACTATGGCTACACCTTC.

CDR3 residues: CASRVTENTEAFF. Written as DNA, the CDR3 is TGTGCCAGCAGAGTGACAGAGAACACTGAAGCTTTCTTT. The chain links TRBV28 to TRBJ1-1; tentative D call: TRBD1 (5 bases). V lost 6 bases to trimming and J lost 1 base, with 9 bases between them. This CDR3 has 13 residues. Germline assignment: CDR1 MDHEN and CDR2 SYDVKM.

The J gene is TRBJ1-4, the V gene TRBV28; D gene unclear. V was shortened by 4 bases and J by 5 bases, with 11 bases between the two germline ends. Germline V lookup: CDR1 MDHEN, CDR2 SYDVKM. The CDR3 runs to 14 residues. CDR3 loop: CASSYEGRNEKLFF. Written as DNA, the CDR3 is TGTGCCAGCAGTTATGAGGGAAGAAATGAAAAACTGTTTTTT.

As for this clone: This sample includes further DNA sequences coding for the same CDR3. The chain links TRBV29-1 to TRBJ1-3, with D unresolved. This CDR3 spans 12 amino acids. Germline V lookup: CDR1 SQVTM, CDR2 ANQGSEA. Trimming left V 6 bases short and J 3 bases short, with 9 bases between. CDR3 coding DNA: TGCAGCGTGGATACGGGTGGAAACACCATATATTTT. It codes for CSVDTGGNTIYF.

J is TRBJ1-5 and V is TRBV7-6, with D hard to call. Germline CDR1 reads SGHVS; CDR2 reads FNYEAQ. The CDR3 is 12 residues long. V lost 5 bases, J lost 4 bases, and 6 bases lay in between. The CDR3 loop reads CASSPLNQPQHF. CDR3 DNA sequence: TGTGCCAGCAGCCCCTTAAATCAGCCCCAGCATTTT.

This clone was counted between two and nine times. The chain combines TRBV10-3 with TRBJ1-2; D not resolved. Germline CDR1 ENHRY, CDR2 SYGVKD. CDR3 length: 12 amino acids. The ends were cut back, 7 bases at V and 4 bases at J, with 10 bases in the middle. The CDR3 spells CAIMIIGYGYTF. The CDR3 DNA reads TGTGCCATCATGATTATCGGCTATGGCTACACCTTC.

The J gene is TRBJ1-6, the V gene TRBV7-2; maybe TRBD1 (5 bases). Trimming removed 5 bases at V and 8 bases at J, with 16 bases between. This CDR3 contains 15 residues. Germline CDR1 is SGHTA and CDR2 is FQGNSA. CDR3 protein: CASSRGTVTDSPLHF. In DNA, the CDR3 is TGTGCCAGCAGCCGGGGGACGGTCACGGATTCACCCCTCCACTTT.

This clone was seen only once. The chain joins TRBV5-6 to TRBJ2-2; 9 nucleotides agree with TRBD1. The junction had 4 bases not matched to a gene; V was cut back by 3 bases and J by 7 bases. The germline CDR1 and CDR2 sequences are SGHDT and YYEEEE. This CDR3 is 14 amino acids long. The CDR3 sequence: CASSSGTGIGELFF. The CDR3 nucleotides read TGTGCCAGCAGCTCCGGGACAGGGATCGGGGAGCTGTTTTTT. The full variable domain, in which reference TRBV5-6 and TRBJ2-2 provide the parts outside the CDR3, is DAGVTQSPTHLIKTRGQQVTLRCSPKSGHDTVSWYQQALGQGPQFIFQYYEEEERQRGNFPDRFSGHQFPNYSSELNVNALLLGDSALYLCASSSGTGIGELFFGEGSRLTVL.

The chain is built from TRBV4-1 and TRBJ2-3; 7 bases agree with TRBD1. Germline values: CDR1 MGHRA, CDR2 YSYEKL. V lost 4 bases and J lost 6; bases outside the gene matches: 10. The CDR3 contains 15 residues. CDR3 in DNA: TGCGCCAGCAGCCCGACAGGGTCTGACGGGGATACGCAGTATTTT. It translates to CASSPTGSDGDTQYF.

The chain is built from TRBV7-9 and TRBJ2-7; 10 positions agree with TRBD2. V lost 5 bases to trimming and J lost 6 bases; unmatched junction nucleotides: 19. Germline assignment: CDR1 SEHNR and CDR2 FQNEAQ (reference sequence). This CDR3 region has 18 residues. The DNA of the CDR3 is TGTGCCAGCAGCGAGGGACTAGCGAATCCCCTCTCTCAGCCCGAGCAGTACTTC. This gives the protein CASSEGLANPLSQPEQYF. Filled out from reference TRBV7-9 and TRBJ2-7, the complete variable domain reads DTGVSQNPRHKITKRGQNVTFRCDPISEHNRLYWYRQTLGQGPEFLTYFQNEAQLEKSRLLSDRFSAERPKGSFSTLEIQRTEQGDSAMYLCASSEGLANPLSQPEQYFGPGTRLTVT.

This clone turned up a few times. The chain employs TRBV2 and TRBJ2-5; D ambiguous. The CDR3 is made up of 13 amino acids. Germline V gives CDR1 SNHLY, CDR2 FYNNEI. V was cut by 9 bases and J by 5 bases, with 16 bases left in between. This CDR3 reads CARKLEATETQYF. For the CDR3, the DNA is TGTGCCAGAAAGCTCGAGGCGACCGAGACCCAGTACTTC.

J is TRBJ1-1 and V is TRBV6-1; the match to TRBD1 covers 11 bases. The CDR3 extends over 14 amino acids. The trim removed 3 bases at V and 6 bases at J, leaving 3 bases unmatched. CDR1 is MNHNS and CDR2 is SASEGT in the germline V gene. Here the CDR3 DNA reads TGTGCCAGCAGTGAGCTGGGACAGGGGGCTGAAGCTTTCTTT. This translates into CASSELGQGAEAFF.

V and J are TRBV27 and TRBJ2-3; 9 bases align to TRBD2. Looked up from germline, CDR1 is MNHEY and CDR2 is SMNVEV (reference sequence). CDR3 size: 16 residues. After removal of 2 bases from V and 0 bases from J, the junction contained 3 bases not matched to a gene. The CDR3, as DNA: TGTGCCAGCAGTTTACGACTAGCGGTTAGCACAGATACGCAGTATTTT. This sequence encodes CASSLRLAVSTDTQYF.

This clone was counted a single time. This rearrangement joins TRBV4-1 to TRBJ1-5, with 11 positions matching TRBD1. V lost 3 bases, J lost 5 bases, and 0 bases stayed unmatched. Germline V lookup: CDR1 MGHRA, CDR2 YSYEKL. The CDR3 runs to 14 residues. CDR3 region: CASSQGQGDQPQHF. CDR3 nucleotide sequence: TGCGCCAGCAGCCAGGGACAGGGGGATCAGCCCCAGCATTTT.

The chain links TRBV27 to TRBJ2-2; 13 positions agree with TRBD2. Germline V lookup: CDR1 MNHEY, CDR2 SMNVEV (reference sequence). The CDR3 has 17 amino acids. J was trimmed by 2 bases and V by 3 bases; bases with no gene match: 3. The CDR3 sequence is CASSLWTSGGNTGELFF. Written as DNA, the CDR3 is TGTGCCAGCAGTTTGTGGACTAGCGGGGGAAACACCGGGGAGCTGTTTTTT.

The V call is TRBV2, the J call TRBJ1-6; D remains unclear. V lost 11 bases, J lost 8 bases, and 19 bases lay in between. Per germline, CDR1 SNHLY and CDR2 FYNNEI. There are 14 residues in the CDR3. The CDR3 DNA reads TGTGCCTCCCGAGGGCACAATGGGGATTCACCCCTCCACTTT. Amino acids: CASRGHNGDSPLHF.